The entry that follows covers one T cell receptor beta chain sequence. The specificity of this receptor is unknown. It has no much larger one-base neighbor in the sample; base qualities were not kept. The record originates from a study of cytomegalovirus exposure and HLA in healthy donors (dated by TCRdb to 2017 to 2019). Study-level background: In an earlier analysis of roughly 500 of the donors, approximately 260 Gb of sequence data and 95 million to 130 million unique TCR beta sequences from roughly 190 million T cells were reported. About 300 gigabases of sequencing data and approximately 85 million unique TCR sequences were included in an early release covering about 700 HLA-typed donors. Among the roughly 400 genotyped donors, under 90% belonged to the genetic ancestry cluster associated with self-reported Caucasian donors. The aim of the study was to test whether cataloging public T cell receptors could identify signatures of past pathogen exposure. Using immunosequencing, the study profiled T cell repertoires from around 680 subjects and related those repertoires to cytomegalovirus serostatus. In addition to the first cohort of 650 to 750 subjects, a separate validation cohort of over 90 different subjects was used. To predict cytomegalovirus infection status, the study brought together high-throughput TCR immunosequencing, statistical association of individual TCRs with disease status, and machine learning. A later analysis re-examined previously published TCR beta repertoires from 500 to 700 donors and added high-resolution HLA genotyping to investigate patterns of TCR occurrence. Rather than drawing on any new phenotypic data, the later analysis identified candidate immune exposures from TCR beta sequences and the way those sequences occurred across donors. An earlier analysis of a few hundred of the donors applied high-throughput TCR beta sequencing to assess whether each TCR beta V gene segment acted as functional or pseudogenic. Donor age, sex, ethnicity and CMV serostatus were compiled together with the repertoire data. Genome-wide SNP genotypes for about 65% of the 666 donors were used in a later genetic analysis, which treated that subset as a discovery cohort. All discovery cohort repertoires had been generated using a single sequencing platform. HLA typing covered class I and class II loci at four-digit resolution. The number of donors typed differed by locus, with roughly 629-640 for A, B, C, DRB1 and DQB1, more than 500 for DQA1, 600 to 610 for DPA1, and around 430 for DPB1. A handful of DR-DQ haplotypes were handled as single units for association and clustering because linkage in the cohort was strong. On average, around 200,000 unique TCR beta nucleotide sequences were sequenced per donor among 398 genotyped donors of the cohort, with roughly 19% of those sequences being non-productive. Study-wide conclusions, independent of this receptor: Compared with equally common non-associated chains, HLA-associated TCR beta chains in a later analysis were more clonally expanded and had lower generation probabilities. An earlier analysis of roughly 570 of the donors showed that most TCR beta V segments appeared in productive rearrangements either about 90% or about 30% of the time, which broadly matched IMGT annotations. In vitro tests confirmed that a few of the cytomegalovirus-associated TCR beta chains recognize cytomegalovirus antigens. The 87-base-pair reads could not distinguish some IMGT-functional V segments, including TRBV6-2 and TRBV6-3, so those segments were excluded. In a later genetic analysis, fewer N-insertions in productive TCRs were reported among donors in an Asian-associated ancestry cluster than the 666-donor mean. The presence/absence analyses assumed that sequencing depth was roughly uniform across donors, and that assumption may not be true. Specific HLA alleles were associated with roughly 17,000 TCR beta sequences at a false discovery rate of 0.05 in a later analysis. Only TCR beta chains were sequenced in this cohort, and the absence of alpha or paired-chain data limited detectable features. According to a later analysis, TCR association rates differed among HLA loci, with DRB1 alleles showing the most associated TCRs and HLA-C alleles showing the fewest. For the cohort, immune exposure information was limited to CMV serostatus. While some public TCRs were present in many individuals, most TCR sequences turned up only very rarely across donors. In the study, some 160 TCR beta chains were listed as associated with cytomegalovirus. A further reported finding was that TCR beta sequences accurately predicted the HLA-A and HLA-B alleles for most subjects in the first cohort. V-gene and J-gene trimming of TCR beta chains was associated with a missense DCLRE1C variant in a later genetic analysis, and the association was replicated in an independent cohort. Correlated functional status among segregating V segments might reflect linkage disequilibrium, but an unknown experimental factor could not be ruled out. Because counts were too low, seventeen rarely observed V segments, including chromosome 9 orphons, were left out of the earlier analysis of about 620 of the donors. A cluster of highly shared sequence variants was judged likely to be a technical artifact of the sequencing pipeline. Because HLA typing was missing for some donors at each locus, association tests included only the typed subset. It was suggested by the authors that the approach could potentially be generalized to other disease states and immunological phenotypes. Cytomegalovirus status was reported to be diagnosed by the classifier with high specificity and sensitivity in both the original and validation cohorts. Several of the top co-occurrence clusters appeared to be linked to parvovirus B19, influenza, CMV and Epstein-Barr virus, according to a later analysis. When HLA alleles, especially DR and DQ, strongly co-occurred, TCR associations were difficult to assign to individual alleles. Most CMV-associated TCR beta chains appeared to be HLA-restricted in a later analysis, and the HLA associations seemed to be driven largely by CMV exposure.

In total, approximately 610 healthy bone marrow donors made up the cohort. All cohort members were sampled while nominally healthy, although unrecorded immune exposures were likely present. The donor tested CMV seronegative, placing the donor among the roughly 340 seronegative members of the cohort. A peripheral blood sample was provided by each donor, and peripheral blood mononuclear cells were used for TCR beta sequencing. The Qiagen DNeasy Blood Extraction Kit was used to extract genomic DNA from the blood cell samples. The library came from the immunoSEQ multiplex PCR assay. A mixture of 60 forward primers for TCR Vbeta segments and 13 reverse primers for TCR Jbeta segments was used in the multiplex PCR. Amplification of the CDR3 region of rearranged TCR beta genes was performed with a multiplex PCR assay on genomic DNA. The amplified TCR beta libraries were sequenced on the Illumina HiSeq System as 87-base-pair reads. The paper's processing steps were these. A later analysis counted approximately 74 million unique TCR beta chains across the roughly 700 repertoires, and roughly 11 million of these chains were shared by at least two donors. Raw reads were error-corrected and collapsed into unique sequences with a nearest-neighbor algorithm that merged closely related sequences to remove PCR and sequencing errors. CDR3 sequences were aligned to IMGT reference sequences to assign V, D and J gene segments. For a sequence to be retained, a match of at least six nucleotides was required to both a V gene segment and a J gene segment. A rearrangement was called productive if the CDR3 had no stop codons and remained in frame with V and J, and every other rearrangement was called non-productive. Following IMGT convention, CDR3 was defined as the stretch from the second conserved V-encoded cysteine to the conserved J-encoded phenylalanine. In an earlier analysis of more than 550 of the donors, sequences lacking an unambiguous match to a single V gene segment were excluded. In an earlier analysis of approximately 590 of the donors, a V segment was called functional when productive rearrangements were above 56.7%, and segregating when the standard deviation between donors exceeded 5%. A statistical classification framework was built for diagnosing cytomegalovirus status from the catalog of TCR beta chain sequences. In a later analysis, V and J genes were assigned by comparing TCR nucleotide sequences against IMGT/GENE-DB human TR gene sequences. Using the TCRdist pipeline, a later analysis assigned CDR3 sequences along with most-parsimonious VDJ recombination scenarios. In a later analysis, every TCR beta chain was defined by the combination of its CDR3 amino acid sequence and its V-gene family, and reads without a unique V-gene family were dropped. In a later analysis, several hundred highly shared, low-generation-probability nucleotide sequences were removed to address suspected cross-contamination and a sequencing artifact. A later analysis calculated a clonal expansion index for each public chain from normalized within-repertoire ranks of inferred template counts. In a later analysis, generation probabilities were computed using a VDJ recombination model fitted to out-of-frame rearrangements, and the results were checked against IGoR. Hypergeometric tests were used in a later analysis to score TCR-TCR, TCR-HLA and TCR-CMV co-occurrence, with a repertoire-size bias correction applied to the TCR pairs. A later analysis estimated false discovery rates by permuting HLA or CMV assignments 20 times. In a later analysis, co-occurring TCRs were grouped with DBSCAN, and TCRdist sequence similarity was added when clustering was performed within HLA-allele-positive subsets. For co-occurrence clustering, repertoires with fewer than 30,000 or more than 120,000 public chains were excluded, along with five repertoires with anomalous nucleotide sharing. The immuneACCESS repertoire file appears here via TCRdb, limited to in-frame rearrangements. These files lack a portion of the clones; in checked studies, under half of the deficit traces to unresolved V genes, and the cause of the others is not known. V and J calls and clone size are given by that table; D and trimming were obtained from the DNA. The sample data list some 140,000 clones, and 60% to 75% of these were observed just once. The top ten hold approximately 3% of the sample.

Trimmed from V: 0 bases; trimmed from J: 4 bases; junction bases lacking a gene match: 1. The germline V gene yields SGHRS for CDR1 and YFSETQ for CDR2. Including the terminal cysteine and phenylalanine, the CDR3 comprises 15 residues. Here the CDR3 DNA is all that survives: 45 bases in frame from base 1. The sample taken for sequencing was PBMCs. Recombination connected TRBV5-1 to TRBJ1-4; the junction holds 9 bases that match TRBD1. This receptor was taken from a man aged 18 to 35 in good health and CMV-seronegative. Here the CDR3 is given as CASSLGDRDNEKLFF. The nucleotide sequence reads as follows: TGCGCCAGCAGCTTGGGGGACAGGGATAATGAAAAACTGTTTTTT.